Following are 7 T cell receptor beta chains from one sample sequenced in a study of blood T cell repertoires in COVID-19. TCRdb's table, derived via immunoSEQ multiplex PCR, lists solely in-frame clones and lacks some. Of around 110,000 clones listed, about nine tenths are singletons. The specimen sequenced was peripheral blood. These receptors were obtained from a woman aged 25 to 39 with acute or convalescent COVID-19.

This chain uses TRBV24-1 with TRBJ2-1, with D possibly being TRBD1 (6 bases). CDR3 length: 18 amino acids. V gave up 1 base and J gave up 8 bases, with 23 bases separating them. CDR1 and CDR2 (germline): KGHDR, SFDVKD. CDR3 amino acids: CATSDLHQGSGEGDEQFF. Here the CDR3 DNA reads TGTGCCACCAGTGATTTACACCAGGGGTCAGGGGAAGGGGATGAGCAGTTCTTC.

Only one count was recorded for this clone. The CDR3 nucleotides read TGTGCCAGCAGCCCCCCTGACAGGGGCGTCACCGGGGAGCTGTTTTTT. Residues: CASSPPDRGVTGELFF. The chain recombines TRBV4-2 with TRBJ2-2; 8 bases fit TRBD1. CDR1 and CDR2 from the germline V gene are LGHNA and YNFKEQ. Germline trimming cut 4 bases from V and 4 bases from J; bases unmatched to any gene: 8. This CDR3 spans 16 amino acids.

The CDR3 DNA reads as TGCGCCAGCAGCTTGGCATCAGCGGGAGGGCACGAGCAGTACTTC. Its protein is CASSLASAGGHEQYF. The chain couples TRBV5-1 to TRBJ2-7, with 10 bases lining up with TRBD2. This CDR3 region has 15 residues. The junction had 5 bases not matched to a gene; V was cut back by 0 bases and J by 5 bases. Germline loops: CDR1 SGHRS, CDR2 YFSETQ.

The chain employs TRBV5-1 and TRBJ1-1; D is unclear. The V gene lost 5 bases and the J gene lost 1 base, with 6 bases spanning the gap. CDR1 and CDR2 from the germline V gene are SGHRS and YFSETQ. The CDR3 has 12 amino acids. CDR3 amino acids: CASRLANTEAFF. The CDR3 DNA is TGCGCCAGCAGACTAGCGAACACTGAAGCTTTCTTT.

CDR3 amino acids: CASSAGQGKGTPLHF. CDR3 sequence (DNA): TGCGCCAGCAGTGCGGGACAGGGAAAAGGGACACCCCTCCACTTT. This chain uses TRBV10-1 with TRBJ1-6; 9 nucleotides align to TRBD1. V gave up 4 bases and J gave up 11 bases; unmatched junction bases: 9. Germline CDR1 reads WNHNN; CDR2 reads SYGVQD (reference sequence). This CDR3 has 15 amino acids.

The CDR3 DNA is TGTGCCAGCAGCGCTGGGACTAGCGGGAGCCACCTCACAGATACGCAGTATTTT. Protein product: CASSAGTSGSHLTDTQYF. The V and J genes are TRBV9 and TRBJ2-3; 14 bases agree with TRBD2. Germline trimming cut 3 bases from V and 2 bases from J; bases unmatched to any gene: 8. Germline CDR1 is SGDLS and CDR2 is YYNGEE. The CDR3 sequence is 18 residues long. Full variable domain (rest looked up from reference TRBV9 and TRBJ2-3): DSGVTQTPKHLITATGQRVTLRCSPRSGDLSVYWYQQSLDQGLQFLIQYYNGEERAKGNILERFSAQQFPDLHSELNLSSLELGDSALYFCASSAGTSGSHLTDTQYFGPGTRLTVL.

The chain employs TRBV7-6 and TRBJ2-7, with TRBD2 matching over 7 bases. CDR3 length: 17 amino acids. CDR1 and CDR2 (germline): SGHVS, FNYEAQ. The V and J ends lost 2 bases and 2 bases, in that order; junction bases with no gene match: 12. The CDR3 DNA sequence: TGTGCCAGCAGCTTACCATCGGGGAGGACTAGTACCTACGAGCAGTACTTC. Translating gives CASSLPSGRTSTYEQYF. The complete variable domain, with remaining parts taken from reference TRBV7-6 and TRBJ2-7, reads GAGVSQSPRYKVTKRGQDVALRCDPISGHVSLYWYRQALGQGPEFLTYFNYEAQQDKSGLPNDRFSAERPEGSISTLTIQRTEQRDSAMYRCASSLPSGRTSTYEQYFGPGTRLTVT.